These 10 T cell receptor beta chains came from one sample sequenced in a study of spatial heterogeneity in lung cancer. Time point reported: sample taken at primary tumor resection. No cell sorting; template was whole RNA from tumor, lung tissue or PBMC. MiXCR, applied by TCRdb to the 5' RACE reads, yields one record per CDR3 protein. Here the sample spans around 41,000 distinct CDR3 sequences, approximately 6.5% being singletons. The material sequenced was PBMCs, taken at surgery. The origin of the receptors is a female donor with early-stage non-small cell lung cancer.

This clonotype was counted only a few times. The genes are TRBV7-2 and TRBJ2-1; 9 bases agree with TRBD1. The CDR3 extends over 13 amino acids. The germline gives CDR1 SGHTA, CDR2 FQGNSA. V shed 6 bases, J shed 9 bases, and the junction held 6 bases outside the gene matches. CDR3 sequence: CASRQTGGGEQFF. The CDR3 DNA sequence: TGTGCCAGCAGACAGACAGGGGGTGGTGAGCAGTTCTTC.

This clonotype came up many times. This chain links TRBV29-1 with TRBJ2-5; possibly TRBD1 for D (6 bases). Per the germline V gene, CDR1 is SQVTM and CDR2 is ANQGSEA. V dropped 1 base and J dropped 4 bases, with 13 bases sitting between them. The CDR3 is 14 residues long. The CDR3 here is CSVEVQGTPETQYF. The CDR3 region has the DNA TGCAGCGTTGAAGTACAGGGTACCCCAGAGACCCAGTACTTC. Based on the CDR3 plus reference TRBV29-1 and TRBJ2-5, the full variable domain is SAVISQKPSRDICQRGTSLTIQCQVDSQVTMMFWYRQQPGQSLTLIATANQGSEATYESGFVIDKFPISRPNLTFSTLTVSNMSPEDSSIYLCSVEVQGTPETQYFGPGTRLLVL.

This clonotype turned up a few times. CDR3 residues: CASRGQLYGNTIYF. The CDR3 nucleotides read TGTGCCAGCAGGGGACAGCTCTATGGAAACACCATATATTTT. V is TRBV12-3 or TRBV12-4 and J is TRBJ1-3, with 7 positions matching TRBD1. V lost 6 bases, J lost 3 bases, and 5 bases stayed unmatched. The CDR3 loop spans 14 amino acids.

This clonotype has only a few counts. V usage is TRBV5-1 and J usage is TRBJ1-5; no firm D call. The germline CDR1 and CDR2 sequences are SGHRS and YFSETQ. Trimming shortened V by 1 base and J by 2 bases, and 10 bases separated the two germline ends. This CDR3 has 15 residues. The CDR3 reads CASSLTGNGNQPQHF. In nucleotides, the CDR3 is TGCGCCAGCAGCTTGACCGGGAACGGCAATCAGCCCCAGCATTTT.

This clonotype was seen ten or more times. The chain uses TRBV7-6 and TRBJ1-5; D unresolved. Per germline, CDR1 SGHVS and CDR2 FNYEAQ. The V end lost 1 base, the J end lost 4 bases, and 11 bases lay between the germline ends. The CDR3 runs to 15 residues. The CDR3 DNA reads TGTGCCAGCAGCTTAGACCGGGCCCCGAATCAGCCCCAGCATTTT. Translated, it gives CASSLDRAPNQPQHF.

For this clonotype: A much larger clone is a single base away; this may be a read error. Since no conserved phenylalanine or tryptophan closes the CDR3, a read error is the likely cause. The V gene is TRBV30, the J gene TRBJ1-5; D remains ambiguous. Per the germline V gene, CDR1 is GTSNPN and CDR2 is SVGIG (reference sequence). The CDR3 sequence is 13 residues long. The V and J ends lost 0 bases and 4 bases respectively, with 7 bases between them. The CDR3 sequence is CAWSVRKNQPQHI. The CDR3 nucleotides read TGTGCCTGGAGTGTACGGAAAAATCAGCCCCAGCATATT.

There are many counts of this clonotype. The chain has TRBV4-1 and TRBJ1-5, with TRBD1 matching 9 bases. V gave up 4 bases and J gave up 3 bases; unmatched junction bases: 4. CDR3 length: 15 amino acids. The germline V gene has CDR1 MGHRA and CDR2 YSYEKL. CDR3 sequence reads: CASSPDRGPNQPQHF. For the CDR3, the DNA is TGCGCCAGCAGCCCGGACAGGGGACCCAATCAGCCCCAGCATTTT.

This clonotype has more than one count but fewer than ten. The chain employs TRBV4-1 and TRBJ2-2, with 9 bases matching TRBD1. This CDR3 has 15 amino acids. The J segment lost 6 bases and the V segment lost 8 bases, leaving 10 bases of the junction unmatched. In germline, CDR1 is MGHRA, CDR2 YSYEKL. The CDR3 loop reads CASGWQGQGPGELFF. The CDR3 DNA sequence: TGCGCCAGCGGATGGCAGGGACAGGGCCCCGGGGAGCTGTTTTTT.

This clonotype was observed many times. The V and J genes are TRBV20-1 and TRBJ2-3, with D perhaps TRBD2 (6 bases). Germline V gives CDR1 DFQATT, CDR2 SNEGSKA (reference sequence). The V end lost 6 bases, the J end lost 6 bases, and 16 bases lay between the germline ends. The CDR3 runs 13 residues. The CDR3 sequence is CSARTTPGDTQYF. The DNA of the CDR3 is TGCAGTGCAAGGACTACCCCTGGGGATACGCAGTATTTT.

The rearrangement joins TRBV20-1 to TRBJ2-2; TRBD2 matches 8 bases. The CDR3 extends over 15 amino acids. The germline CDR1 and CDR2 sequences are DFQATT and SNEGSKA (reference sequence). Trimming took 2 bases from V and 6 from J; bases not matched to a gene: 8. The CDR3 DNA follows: TGCAGTGCTAGACAACCGGGACTAGGATCCGGGGAGCTGTTTTTT. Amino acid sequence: CSARQPGLGSGELFF.